The present T cell receptor (beta chain) was sequenced within a study of T cell responses to AZD1222 COVID-19 vaccine. This CDR3 spans 17 amino acids. Per the germline V gene, CDR1 is SGHRS and CDR2 is YFSETQ. V shed 0 bases and J 0 bases; nucleotides not matched to a gene: 6. The count of this clone is one. Some clones are missing from TCRdb's copy, which holds only in-frame ones; the method was immunoSEQ multiplex PCR. Here the sample spans over 65,000 clones, 92% being singletons. The chain couples TRBV5-1 to TRBJ2-7; TRBD2 matches 10 bases. The TCR sequence derives from an adult in good health. Sequenced material: peripheral blood, taken on day 0 of MenACWY control vaccination. The CDR3 reads CASSLVLAGDFSYEQYF. Here the CDR3 DNA reads TGCGCCAGCAGCTTGGTCCTAGCGGGAGACTTCTCCTACGAGCAGTACTTC.